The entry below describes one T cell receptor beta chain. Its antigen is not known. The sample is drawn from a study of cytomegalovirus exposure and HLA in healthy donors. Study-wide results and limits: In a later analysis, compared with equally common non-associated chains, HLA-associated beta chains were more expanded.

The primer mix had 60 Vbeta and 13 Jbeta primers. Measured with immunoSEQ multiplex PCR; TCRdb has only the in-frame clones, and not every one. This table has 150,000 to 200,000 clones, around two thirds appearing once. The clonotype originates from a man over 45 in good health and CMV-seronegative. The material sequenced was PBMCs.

In DNA, the CDR3 is TGTGCCAGCAGCTTCCCCGGGTGGGGGCGAATCGTGGACAATGAGCAGTTCTTC. Translating it yields CASSFPGWGRIVDNEQFF. V usage is TRBV7-2 and J usage is TRBJ2-1; possibly TRBD1 for D (6 bases). V was pared by 3 bases and J by 5 bases, with 23 bases between. Germline CDR1 SGHTA, CDR2 FQGNSA. The CDR3 extends over 18 amino acids.